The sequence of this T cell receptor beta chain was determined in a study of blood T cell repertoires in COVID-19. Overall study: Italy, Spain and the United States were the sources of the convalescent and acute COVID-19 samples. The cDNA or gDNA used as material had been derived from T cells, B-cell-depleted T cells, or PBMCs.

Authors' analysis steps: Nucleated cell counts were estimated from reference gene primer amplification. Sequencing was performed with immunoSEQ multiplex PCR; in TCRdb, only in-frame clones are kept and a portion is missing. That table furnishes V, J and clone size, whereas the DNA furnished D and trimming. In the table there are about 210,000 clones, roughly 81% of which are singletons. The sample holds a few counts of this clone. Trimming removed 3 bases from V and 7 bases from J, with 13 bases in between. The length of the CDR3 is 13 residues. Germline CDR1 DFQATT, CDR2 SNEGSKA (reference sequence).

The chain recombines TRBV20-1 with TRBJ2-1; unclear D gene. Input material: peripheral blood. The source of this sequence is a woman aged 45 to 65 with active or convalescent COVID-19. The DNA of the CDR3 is TGCAGTGCTAGTCCCCCTACTACAAATGAGCAGTTCTTC. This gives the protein CSASPPTTNEQFF.